Reported below is one T cell receptor (beta chain). This clone's antigen is unknown. It has no much larger one-base neighbor in the sample; base qualities were not kept. The data belong to a study of CD4 T cells in relation to SARS-CoV-2 and coronaviruses (dated by TCRdb to the early 2020s). In the study overall: In the ViraFEST assay, PBMCs were cultured with antigen for less than eleven days, after which TCR beta CDR3s were sequenced to identify clonal expansions specific to the antigen. The study assessed, at the TCR clonotype level, memory CD4+ T cell crossreactivity between SARS-CoV-2 and common cold coronavirus spike proteins. A different, Illumina-based TCR-beta assay was used to sequence expansion assays from other donors in the study. An HIV-1 Nef peptide pool or a no-peptide culture served as the negative reference condition. Shared crossreactive spike epitopes were mapped to their HLA restriction using patient-derived lymphoblastoid cell lines. The Adaptive Biotechnologies TCR-sequencing kit was used for samples from a few pre-COVID donors and for the naive versus memory experiments, whereas the other data were Illumina-based.

Receptor libraries were prepared by the immunoSEQ multiplex PCR assay. Per the original workflow: Preprocessing removed nonproductive sequences and CDR3s not starting with C, not ending with F or W, or shorter than 7 amino acids. The MANAFEST web app identified antigen-specific clonotypes based on expansion compared with the reference and other culture wells. A clone counted as positive if significantly expanded in 2 of 3 replicate wells versus the reference culture at FDR below 0.05. For a clone to be considered positive, significant expansion relative to all other tandem wells and an odds ratio above 5 were also required. After three terminal residues were trimmed from each end, CDR3 homology was quantified as pairwise Levenshtein distance using the stringdist R package. What TCRdb holds here is the immuneACCESS table cut down to in-frame rearrangements. Part of the clones is not present; checked against another copy, under half of the missing clones reflect an unresolved V gene, and the others are unexplained. Clone size and V and J calls were adopted from that table, with D and trimming inferred from the DNA. This sample gives roughly 28,000 clones in total; about two thirds of them show up just once. Jointly, the top ten make up about 22% of the sample.

The germline V gene specifies SGHRS as CDR1 and YFSETQ as CDR2. The trim is 4 bases for V and 5 bases for J, with a gap of 15 bases between the germline ends. Reading from cysteine to phenylalanine, the CDR3 counts 14 amino acids. Only CDR3 DNA remains: 42 bases, in frame from the first base. CD4+ T cells from unexposed donors were collected before the COVID-19 pandemic (2011-2018). After roughly 11 days of culture, CD4+ T cells were isolated with the EasySep CD4+ T cell isolation kit. As far as cell numbers permitted, CD4+ T cells from unexposed donors were tested for reactivity against SARS-CoV-2 S and N as well as four spike pools from common cold coronaviruses. PBMCs were cultured at a few million per well in IMDM supplemented with 5% human AB serum and 7.5 to 10 IU/ml IL-2. Half of the culture medium was replaced with fresh IL-2-containing medium on days 3 and 7. In general, triplicate replicate wells were used for every peptide culture condition. The leukapheresis product for the unexposed donors was obtained through commercial purchase. Ficoll-Paque PLUS gradient centrifugation was used to isolate PBMCs from either whole blood or leukapheresis product. PBMCs were either cryopreserved at -140°C or used fresh in the expansion assay. The QIAamp Micro DNA Kit was used to extract genomic DNA from the CD4+ T cells.

General findings and caveats noted by the study authors: Crossreactive clones showed significantly weaker SARS-CoV-2-driven expansion than monoreactive clones, consistent with antigenic imprinting. Memory CD4+ clonotypes crossrecognizing SARS-CoV-2 and at least one common cold coronavirus spike were found in around 65% of donors. The study was limited by small numbers of patients and tested TCRs. Crossreactivity analysis was centred on spike protein, so crossreactivity against other viral proteins was not assessed. Pre-pandemic and post-infection samples were not both contributed by any donor, so tracing of the source of pre-existing responses was limited.

The sequence links TRBV5-1 to TRBJ2-5, and possibly TRBD1, on 5 matching bases. The clonotype comes from a human donor in good health. Material for sequencing was CD4+ T cells from PBMCs, cultured in vitro. The CDR3 protein: CASSRATRAETQYF. The sequence in DNA is TGCGCCAGCAGCCGAGCTACCAGGGCGGAGACCCAGTACTTC.